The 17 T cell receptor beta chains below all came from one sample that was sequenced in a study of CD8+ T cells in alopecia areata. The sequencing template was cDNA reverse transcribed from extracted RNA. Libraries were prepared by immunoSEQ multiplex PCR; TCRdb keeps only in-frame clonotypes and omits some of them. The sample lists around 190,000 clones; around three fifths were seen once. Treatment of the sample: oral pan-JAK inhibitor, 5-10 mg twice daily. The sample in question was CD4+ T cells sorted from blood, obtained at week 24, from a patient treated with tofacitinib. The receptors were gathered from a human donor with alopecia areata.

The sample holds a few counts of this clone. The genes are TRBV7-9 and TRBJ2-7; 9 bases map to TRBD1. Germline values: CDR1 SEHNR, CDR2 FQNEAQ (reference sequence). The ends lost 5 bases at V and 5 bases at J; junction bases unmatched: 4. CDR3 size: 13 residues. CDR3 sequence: CASSPDRGHEQYF. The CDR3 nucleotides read TGTGCCAGCAGCCCGGACAGGGGCCACGAGCAGTACTTC.

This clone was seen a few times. CDR3 in amino acids: CASSQEQGAGGYTF. The CDR3 DNA follows: TGCGCCAGCAGCCAAGAACAGGGGGCTGGTGGCTACACCTTC. The chain combines TRBV4-3 with TRBJ1-2; 9 positions match TRBD1. Germline CDR1 is LGHNA and CDR2 is YSLEER. With V trimmed by 0 bases and J by 7 bases, 3 bases remained unmatched. The CDR3 consists of 14 residues.

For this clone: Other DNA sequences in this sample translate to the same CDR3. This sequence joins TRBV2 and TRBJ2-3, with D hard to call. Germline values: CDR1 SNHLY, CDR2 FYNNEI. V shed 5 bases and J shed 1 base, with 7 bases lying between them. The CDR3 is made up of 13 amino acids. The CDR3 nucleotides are TGTGCCAGCAGTTTGGCAGGCACAGATACGCAGTATTTT. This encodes CASSLAGTDTQYF.

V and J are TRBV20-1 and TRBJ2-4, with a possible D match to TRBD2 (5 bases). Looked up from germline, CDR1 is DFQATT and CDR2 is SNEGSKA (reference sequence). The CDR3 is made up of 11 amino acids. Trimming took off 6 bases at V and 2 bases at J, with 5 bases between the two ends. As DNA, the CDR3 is TGCAGTGCCGGGACCAAAAACATTCAGTACTTC. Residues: CSAGTKNIQYF.

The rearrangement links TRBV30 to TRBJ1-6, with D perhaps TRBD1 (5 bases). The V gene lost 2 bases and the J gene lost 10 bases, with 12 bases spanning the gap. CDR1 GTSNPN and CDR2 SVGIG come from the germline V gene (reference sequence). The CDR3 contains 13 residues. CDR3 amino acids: CAWSRQGGSPLHF. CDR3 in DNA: TGTGCCTGGAGTCGGCAGGGAGGCTCACCCCTCCACTTT.

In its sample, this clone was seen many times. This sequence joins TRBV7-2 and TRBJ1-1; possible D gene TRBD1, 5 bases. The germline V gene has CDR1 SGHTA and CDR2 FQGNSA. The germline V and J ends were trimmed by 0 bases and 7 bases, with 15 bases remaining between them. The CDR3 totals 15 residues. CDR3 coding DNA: TGTGCCAGCAGCTTAGCGCGTGGAGGAACAGGTGAAGCTTTCTTT. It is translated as CASSLARGGTGEAFF.

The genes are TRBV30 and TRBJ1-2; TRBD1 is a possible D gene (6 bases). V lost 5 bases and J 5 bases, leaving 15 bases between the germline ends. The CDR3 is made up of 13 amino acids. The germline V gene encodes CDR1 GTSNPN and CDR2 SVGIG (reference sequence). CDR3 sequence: CAWEVDRLYGYTF. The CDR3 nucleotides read TGTGCCTGGGAGGTCGACAGGCTTTATGGCTACACCTTC.

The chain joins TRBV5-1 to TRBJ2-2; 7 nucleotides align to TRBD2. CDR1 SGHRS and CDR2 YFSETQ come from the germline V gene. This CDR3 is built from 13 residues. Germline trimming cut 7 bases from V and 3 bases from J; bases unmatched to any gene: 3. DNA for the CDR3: TGCGCCAGCGGAACTAGCGACACCGGGGAGCTGTTTTTT. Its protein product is CASGTSDTGELFF.

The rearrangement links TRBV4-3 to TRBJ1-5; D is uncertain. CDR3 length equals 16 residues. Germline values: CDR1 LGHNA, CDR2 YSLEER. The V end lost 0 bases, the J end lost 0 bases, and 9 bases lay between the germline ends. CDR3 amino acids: CASSQDHRGSNQPQHF. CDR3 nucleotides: TGCGCCAGCAGCCAAGATCATCGGGGTAGCAATCAGCCCCAGCATTTT.

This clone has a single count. CDR3 residues: CASSALLLAGVRNEQFF. The DNA for the CDR3 is TGTGCCAGCAGTGCGTTACTCCTAGCGGGGGTGCGCAATGAGCAGTTCTTC. The gene calls are TRBV27 and TRBJ2-1; 10 bases are a match to TRBD2. Trimming took 5 bases from V and 6 from J; bases not matched to a gene: 13. The CDR3 runs to 17 residues. Germline CDR1 and CDR2: MNHEY and SMNVEV (reference sequence).

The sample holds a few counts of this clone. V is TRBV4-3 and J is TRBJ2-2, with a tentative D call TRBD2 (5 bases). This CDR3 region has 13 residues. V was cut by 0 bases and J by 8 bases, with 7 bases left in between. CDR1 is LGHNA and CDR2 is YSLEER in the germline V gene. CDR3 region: CASSQEGGGELFF. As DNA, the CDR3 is TGCGCCAGCAGCCAAGAGGGCGGGGGGGAGCTGTTTTTT.

CDR3 nucleotide sequence: TGTGCCAGCAGTTCCCCAGTTGGGACAATGTTTTTT. Protein product: CASSSPVGTMFF. The chain has TRBV6-5 and TRBJ2-2; a possible D gene is TRBD1 (6 bases). The germline V gene has CDR1 MNHEY and CDR2 SVGAGI. With 4 bases removed from V and 15 bases from J, the gap between germline ends came to 15 bases. The CDR3 runs to 12 residues.

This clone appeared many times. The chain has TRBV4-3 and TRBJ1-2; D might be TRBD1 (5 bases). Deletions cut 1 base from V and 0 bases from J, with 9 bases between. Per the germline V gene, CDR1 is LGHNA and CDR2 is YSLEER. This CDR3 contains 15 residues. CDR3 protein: CASSQARAANYGYTF. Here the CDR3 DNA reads TGCGCCAGCAGCCAAGCCAGGGCGGCTAACTATGGCTACACCTTC.

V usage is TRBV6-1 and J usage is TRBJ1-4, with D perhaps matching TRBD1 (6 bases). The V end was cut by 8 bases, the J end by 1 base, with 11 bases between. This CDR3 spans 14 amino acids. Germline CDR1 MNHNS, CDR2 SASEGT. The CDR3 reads CASSWTETNEKLFF. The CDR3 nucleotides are TGTGCCAGCTCCTGGACAGAAACTAATGAAAAACTGTTTTTT.

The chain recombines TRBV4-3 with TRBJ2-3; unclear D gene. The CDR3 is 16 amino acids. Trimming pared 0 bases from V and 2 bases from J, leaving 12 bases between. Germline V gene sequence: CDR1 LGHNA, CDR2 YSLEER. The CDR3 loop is CASSQEGRGDTDTQYF. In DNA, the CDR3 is TGCGCCAGCAGCCAAGAAGGTAGAGGAGACACAGATACGCAGTATTTT.

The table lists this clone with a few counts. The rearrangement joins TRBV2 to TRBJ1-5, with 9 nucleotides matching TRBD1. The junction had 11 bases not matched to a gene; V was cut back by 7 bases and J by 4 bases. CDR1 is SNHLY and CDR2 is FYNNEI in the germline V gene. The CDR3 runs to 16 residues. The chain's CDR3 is CASTNRGLSGNQPQHF. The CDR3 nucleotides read TGTGCCAGCACCAACAGGGGGCTTAGTGGGAATCAGCCCCAGCATTTT.

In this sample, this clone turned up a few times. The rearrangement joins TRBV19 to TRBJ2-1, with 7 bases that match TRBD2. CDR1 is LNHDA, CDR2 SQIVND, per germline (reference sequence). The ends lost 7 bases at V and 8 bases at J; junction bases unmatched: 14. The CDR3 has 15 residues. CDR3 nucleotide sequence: TGTGCCAGTAACGGGTACTTGCGGGGGTTCGATGAGCAGTTCTTC. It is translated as CASNGYLRGFDEQFF.